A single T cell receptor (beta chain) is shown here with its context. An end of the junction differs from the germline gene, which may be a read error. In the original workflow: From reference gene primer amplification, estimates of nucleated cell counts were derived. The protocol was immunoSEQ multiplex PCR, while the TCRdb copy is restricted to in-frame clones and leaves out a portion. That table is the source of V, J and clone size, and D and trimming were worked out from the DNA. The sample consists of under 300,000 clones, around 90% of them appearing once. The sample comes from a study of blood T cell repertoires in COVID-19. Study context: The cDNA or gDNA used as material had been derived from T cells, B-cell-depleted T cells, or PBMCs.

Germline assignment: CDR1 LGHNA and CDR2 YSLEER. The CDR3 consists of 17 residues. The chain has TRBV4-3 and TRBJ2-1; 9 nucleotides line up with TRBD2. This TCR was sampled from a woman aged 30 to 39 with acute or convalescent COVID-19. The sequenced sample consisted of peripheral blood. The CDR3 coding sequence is TGCGCCAACAGCCAAGACGGTAGCGGGAGCTCCTACAATGAGCAGTTCTTC. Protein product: CANSQDGSGSSYNEQFF.